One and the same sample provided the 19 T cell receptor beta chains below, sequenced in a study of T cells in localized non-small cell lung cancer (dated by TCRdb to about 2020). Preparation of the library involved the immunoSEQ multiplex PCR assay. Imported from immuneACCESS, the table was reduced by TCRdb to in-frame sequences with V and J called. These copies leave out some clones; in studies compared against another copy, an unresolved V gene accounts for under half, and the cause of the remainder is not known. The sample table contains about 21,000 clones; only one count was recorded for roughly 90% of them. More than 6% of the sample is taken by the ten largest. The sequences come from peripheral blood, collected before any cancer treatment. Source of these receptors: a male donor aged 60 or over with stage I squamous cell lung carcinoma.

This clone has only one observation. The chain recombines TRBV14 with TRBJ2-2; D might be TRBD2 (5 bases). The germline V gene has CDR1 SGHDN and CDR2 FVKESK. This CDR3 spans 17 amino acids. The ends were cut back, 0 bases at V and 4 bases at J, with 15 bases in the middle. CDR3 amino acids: CASSQDRGGELTGELFF. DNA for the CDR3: TGTGCCAGCAGCCAAGATCGGGGTGGCGAACTCACCGGGGAGCTGTTTTTT. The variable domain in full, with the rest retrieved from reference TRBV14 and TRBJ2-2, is EAGVTQFPSHSVIEKGQTVTLRCDPISGHDNLYWYRRVMGKEIKFLLHFVKESKQDESGMPNNRFLAERTGGTYSTLKVQPAELEDSGVYFCASSQDRGGELTGELFFGEGSRLTVL.

CDR3 nucleotide sequence: TGTGCCAGCAGCGTACAGTCGACTAGCGGGACCGGGGAGCTGTTTTTT. Residues: CASSVQSTSGTGELFF. This chain links TRBV9 with TRBJ2-2; TRBD2 agrees at 10 bases. The CDR3 contains 16 residues. Germline V lookup: CDR1 SGDLS, CDR2 YYNGEE. After removal of 1 base from V and 5 bases from J, the junction contained 5 bases not matched to a gene.

This CDR3 reads CASSLGYTEAFF. Here the CDR3 DNA reads TGTGCCAGCAGCTTAGGGTACACTGAAGCTTTCTTT. The genes are TRBV7-9 and TRBJ1-1; D gene uncertain. This CDR3 contains 12 residues. The V end was cut by 1 base, the J end by 3 bases, with 3 bases between. CDR1 SEHNR and CDR2 FQNEAQ come from the germline V gene (reference sequence).

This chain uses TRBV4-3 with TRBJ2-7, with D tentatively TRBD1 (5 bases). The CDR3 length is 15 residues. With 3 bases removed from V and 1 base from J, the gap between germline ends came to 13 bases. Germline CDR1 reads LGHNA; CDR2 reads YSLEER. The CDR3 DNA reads TGCGCCAGCAGCCAGGACACAGAGCAATCCTACGAGCAGTACTTC. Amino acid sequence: CASSQDTEQSYEQYF.

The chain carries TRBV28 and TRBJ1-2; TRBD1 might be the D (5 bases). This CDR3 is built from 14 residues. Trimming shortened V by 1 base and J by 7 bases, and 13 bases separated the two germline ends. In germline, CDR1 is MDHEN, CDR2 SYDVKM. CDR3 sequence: CASSLSGVGFGYTF. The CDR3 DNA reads TGTGCCAGCAGTTTATCGGGGGTAGGGTTTGGCTACACCTTC.

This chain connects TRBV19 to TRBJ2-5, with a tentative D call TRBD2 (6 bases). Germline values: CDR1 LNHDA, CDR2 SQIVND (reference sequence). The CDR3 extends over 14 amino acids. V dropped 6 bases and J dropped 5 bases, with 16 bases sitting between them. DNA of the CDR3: TGTGCCAGTAGAGGTCTGGGGGGTAGGGAGACCCAGTACTTC. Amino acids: CASRGLGGRETQYF.

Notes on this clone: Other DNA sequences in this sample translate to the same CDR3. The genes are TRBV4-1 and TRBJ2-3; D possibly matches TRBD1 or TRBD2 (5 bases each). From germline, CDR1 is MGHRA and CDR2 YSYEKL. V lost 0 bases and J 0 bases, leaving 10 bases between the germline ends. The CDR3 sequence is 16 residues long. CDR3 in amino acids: CASSQERWGSTDTQYF. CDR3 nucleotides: TGCGCCAGCAGCCAAGAACGGTGGGGGAGCACAGATACGCAGTATTTT.

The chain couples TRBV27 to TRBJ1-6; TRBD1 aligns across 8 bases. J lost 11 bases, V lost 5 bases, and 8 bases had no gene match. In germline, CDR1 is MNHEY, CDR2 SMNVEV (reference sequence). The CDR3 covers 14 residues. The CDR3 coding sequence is TGTGCCAGCAGTAATAAAAGGACAGGGCCACCCCTCCACTTT. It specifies CASSNKRTGPPLHF.

CDR3 sequence reads: CASSPLLAGAGSTQYF. The CDR3 nucleotides read TGTGCCAGCAGCCCCCTTCTAGCGGGGGCCGGCTCGACCCAGTACTTC. This sequence joins TRBV5-6 and TRBJ2-5, with 10 positions matching TRBD2. This CDR3 is built from 16 residues. Germline V gene sequence: CDR1 SGHDT, CDR2 YYEEEE. V lost 4 bases and J lost 7; bases outside the gene matches: 13. Using reference TRBV5-6 and TRBJ2-5 for the parts outside the CDR3, the full variable domain is DAGVTQSPTHLIKTRGQQVTLRCSPKSGHDTVSWYQQALGQGPQFIFQYYEEEERQRGNFPDRFSGHQFPNYSSELNVNALLLGDSALYLCASSPLLAGAGSTQYFGPGTRLLVL.

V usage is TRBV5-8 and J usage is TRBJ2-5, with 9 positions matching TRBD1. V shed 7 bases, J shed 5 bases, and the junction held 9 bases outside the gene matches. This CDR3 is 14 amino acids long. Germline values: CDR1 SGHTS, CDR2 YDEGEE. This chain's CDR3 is CASWDRDVRETQYF. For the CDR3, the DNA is TGTGCCAGCTGGGACAGGGATGTTCGGGAGACCCAGTACTTC.

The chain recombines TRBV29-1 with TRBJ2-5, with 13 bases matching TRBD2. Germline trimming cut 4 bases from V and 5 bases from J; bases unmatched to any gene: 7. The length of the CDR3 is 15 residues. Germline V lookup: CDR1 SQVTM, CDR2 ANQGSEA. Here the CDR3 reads CSVGTSGGAGETQYF. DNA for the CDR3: TGCAGCGTTGGCACTAGCGGGGGGGCCGGGGAGACCCAGTACTTC.

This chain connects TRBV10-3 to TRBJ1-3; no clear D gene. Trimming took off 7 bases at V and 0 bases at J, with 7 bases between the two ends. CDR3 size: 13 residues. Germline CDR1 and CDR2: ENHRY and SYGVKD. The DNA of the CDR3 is TGTGCCATCAAGGAGGGCTCTGGAAACACCATATATTTT. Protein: CAIKEGSGNTIYF.

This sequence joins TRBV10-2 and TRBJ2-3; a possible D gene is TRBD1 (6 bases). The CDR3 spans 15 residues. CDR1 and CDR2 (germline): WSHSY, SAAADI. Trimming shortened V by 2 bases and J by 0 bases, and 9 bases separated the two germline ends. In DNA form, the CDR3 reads TGCGCCAGCAGTGAGCAGGGGAGTAGCACAGATACGCAGTATTTT. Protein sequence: CASSEQGSSTDTQYF.

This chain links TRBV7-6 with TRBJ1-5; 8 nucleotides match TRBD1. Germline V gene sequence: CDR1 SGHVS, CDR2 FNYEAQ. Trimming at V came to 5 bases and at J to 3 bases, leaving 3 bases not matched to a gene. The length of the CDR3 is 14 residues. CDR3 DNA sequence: TGTGCCAGCAGCCTGGACAGGGACAATCAGCCCCAGCATTTT. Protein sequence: CASSLDRDNQPQHF.

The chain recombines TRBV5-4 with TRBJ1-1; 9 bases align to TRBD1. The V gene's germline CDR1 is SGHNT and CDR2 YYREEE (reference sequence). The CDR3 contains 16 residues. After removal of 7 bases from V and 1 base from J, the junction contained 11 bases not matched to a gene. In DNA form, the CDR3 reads TGTGCCAGCGGACCGGAACCGGGACAGGGGAACACTGAAGCTTTCTTT. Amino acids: CASGPEPGQGNTEAFF.

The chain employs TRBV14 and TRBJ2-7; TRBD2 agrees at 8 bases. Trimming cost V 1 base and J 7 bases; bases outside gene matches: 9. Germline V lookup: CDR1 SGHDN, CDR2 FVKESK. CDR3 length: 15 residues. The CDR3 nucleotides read TGTGCCAGCAGCCAAGGTGCTAGCGGGTCTGGAGAGCAGTACTTC. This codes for CASSQGASGSGEQYF.

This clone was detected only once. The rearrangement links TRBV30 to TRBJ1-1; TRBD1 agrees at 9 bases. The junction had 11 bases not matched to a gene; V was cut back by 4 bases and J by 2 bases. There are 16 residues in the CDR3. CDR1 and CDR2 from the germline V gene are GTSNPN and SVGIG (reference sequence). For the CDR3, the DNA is TGTGCCTGGAAACAGGGGGCTTCGGTACGAAACACTGAAGCTTTCTTT. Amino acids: CAWKQGASVRNTEAFF.

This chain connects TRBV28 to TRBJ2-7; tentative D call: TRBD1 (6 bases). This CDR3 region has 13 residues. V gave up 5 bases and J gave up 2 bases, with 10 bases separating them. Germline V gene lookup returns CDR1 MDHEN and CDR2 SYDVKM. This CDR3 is CASSRQEPYEQYF. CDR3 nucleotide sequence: TGTGCCAGCAGTCGACAGGAGCCCTACGAGCAGTACTTC.

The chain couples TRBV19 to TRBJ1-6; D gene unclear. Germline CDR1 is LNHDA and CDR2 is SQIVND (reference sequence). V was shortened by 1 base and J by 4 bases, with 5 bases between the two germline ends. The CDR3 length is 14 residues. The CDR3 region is CASSIVGYNSPLHF. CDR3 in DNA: TGTGCCAGTAGTATAGTAGGGTATAATTCACCCCTCCACTTT.